A single sample is the source of the 18 T cell receptor beta chains below, sequenced in a study of blood T cell repertoires in COVID-19. Measured with immunoSEQ multiplex PCR; TCRdb has only the in-frame clones, and not every one. The sample shows about 170,000 clones, 70% to 90% of them seen only once. Sequencing was carried out using peripheral blood. The receptor set was obtained from a woman of 80 years or more in a cohort sampled during active or convalescent COVID-19.

The V and J genes are TRBV6-5 and TRBJ1-2; D gene unclear. CDR1 is MNHEY and CDR2 is SVGAGI in the germline V gene. With 6 bases removed from V and 9 bases from J, the gap between germline ends came to 17 bases. There are 13 residues in the CDR3. CDR3 bases: TGTGCCAGCAGACCTCCCCCAAAGCCCAGCTACACCTTC. It yields the protein CASRPPPKPSYTF.

V is TRBV20-1 and J is TRBJ2-7, with 7 bases matching TRBD2. The CDR3 has 14 residues. CDR1 and CDR2 (germline): DFQATT, SNEGSKA (reference sequence). J gave up 3 bases and V 3 bases, and 8 bases lay outside the gene matches. CDR3 in amino acids: CSASLSPGGYEQYF. The CDR3 region has the DNA TGCAGTGCTAGTCTCTCCCCGGGGGGCTACGAGCAGTACTTC.

This clone was seen a single time. The V call is TRBV11-2, the J call TRBJ1-1; 7 positions match TRBD1. This CDR3 contains 15 residues. V trimming: 1 base; J trimming: 11 bases; junction bases outside the gene matches: 13. From germline, CDR1 is SGHAT and CDR2 FQNNGV. CDR3 sequence reads: CASSLVGQQRPRAFF. CDR3 coding DNA: TGTGCCAGCAGCTTAGTGGGACAGCAAAGACCGCGGGCTTTCTTT.

This chain connects TRBV12-3 or TRBV12-4 to TRBJ2-3; D is uncertain. This CDR3 region has 12 residues. Trimming removed 3 bases from V and 6 bases from J, with 7 bases in between. CDR3 nucleotide sequence: TGTGCCAGCAGTTTTCGGTCTGATACGCAGTATTTT. Amino acid sequence: CASSFRSDTQYF.

This CDR3 is CASSGRGVVAEAFF. The CDR3 region has the DNA TGTGCCAGCAGCGGGAGGGGGGTGGTCGCTGAAGCTTTCTTT. The V gene is TRBV3-1 (or the pseudogene TRBV3-2), the J gene TRBJ1-1, with TRBD1 as a possible D gene (6 bases). V lost 5 bases and J lost 6, with 16 bases in between. The CDR3 is made up of 14 amino acids. The germline V gene has CDR1 LGHDT and CDR2 YNNKEL (reference sequence).

As regards this clone: Other DNA sequences in the sample encode the same CDR3. This chain links TRBV7-8 with TRBJ2-2; D unclear. Trimming stripped 2 bases from V and 0 bases from J, with 4 bases between. From germline, CDR1 is SGHVS and CDR2 FQNEAQ. This CDR3 comprises 14 residues. CDR3 DNA sequence: TGTGCCAGCAGCTTAACTACGAACACCGGGGAGCTGTTTTTT. Translated, it gives CASSLTTNTGELFF.

The chain uses TRBV5-6 and TRBJ1-5; TRBD1 matches 8 bases. The germline V gene encodes CDR1 SGHDT and CDR2 YYEEEE. The CDR3 loop spans 13 amino acids. After removal of 4 bases from V and 6 bases from J, the junction contained 3 bases not matched to a gene. The CDR3 loop reads CASSRQGIQPQHF. In DNA form, the CDR3 reads TGTGCCAGCAGCAGACAGGGGATTCAGCCCCAGCATTTT.

V usage is TRBV7-9 and J usage is TRBJ2-7; 8 bases are a match to TRBD1. The germline V gene has CDR1 SEHNR and CDR2 FQNEAQ (reference sequence). The CDR3 has 15 amino acids. The V gene end was trimmed by 3 bases and the J gene end by 5 bases; junction bases not matched to a gene: 9. The CDR3 protein is CASSFPTGDLDEQYF. CDR3 DNA: TGTGCCAGCAGCTTTCCGACAGGGGACCTCGACGAGCAGTACTTC.

The rearrangement links TRBV3-1 (or the pseudogene TRBV3-2) to TRBJ1-1, with D tentatively TRBD1 (6 bases). The germline V and J ends were trimmed by 4 bases and 1 base, with 10 bases remaining between them. The CDR3 consists of 14 residues. The V gene's germline CDR1 is LGHDT and CDR2 YNNKEL (reference sequence). CDR3 nucleotides: TGTGCCAGCAGCCTACGAGGGGGGAACACTGAAGCTTTCTTT. Protein product: CASSLRGGNTEAFF.

This clone came up once. The chain uses TRBV18 and TRBJ1-2; D ambiguous. The CDR3 spans 13 residues. Germline loops: CDR1 KGHSH, CDR2 LQKENI. V lost 4 bases to trimming and J lost 0 bases, with 6 bases between them. The DNA for the CDR3 is TGTGCCAGCTCACAGACAACTAACTATGGCTACACCTTC. Its protein is CASSQTTNYGYTF.

V and J are TRBV2 and TRBJ2-2, with D maybe TRBD1 (5 bases). CDR1 is SNHLY, CDR2 FYNNEI, per germline. The CDR3 length is 16 residues. V shed 3 bases and J shed 5 bases, with 16 bases lying between them. Here the CDR3 DNA reads TGTGCCAGCAGTGATGAACCCAGGGTTAGGACCGGGGAGCTGTTTTTT. It is translated as CASSDEPRVRTGELFF.

The chain recombines TRBV7-9 with TRBJ1-2; TRBD1 matches 7 bases. The ends lost 5 bases at V and 6 bases at J; junction bases unmatched: 6. The germline CDR1 and CDR2 sequences are SEHNR and FQNEAQ (reference sequence). This CDR3 has 13 residues. The CDR3 is CASSVQGQNGYTF. As DNA, the CDR3 is TGTGCCAGCAGCGTTCAGGGACAGAATGGCTACACCTTC.

The chain carries TRBV23-1 and TRBJ1-6; 7 positions agree with TRBD1. TRBV23-1 falls under the ORF class, with uncertain function. The CDR3 sequence is 16 residues long. Trimming took 10 bases from V and 0 from J; bases not matched to a gene: 9. CDR3 protein: CANLDRISSYNSPLHF. CDR3 bases: TGCGCCAACTTGGACAGGATCAGCTCCTATAATTCACCCCTCCACTTT.

The rearrangement joins TRBV5-1 to TRBJ1-1; no firm D call. Trimming pared 6 bases from V and 1 base from J, leaving 16 bases between. Germline V CDR1 and CDR2: SGHRS, YFSETQ. The CDR3 sequence is 15 residues long. CDR3 DNA: TGCGCCAGCACCCTCAGCCAGGTCGGGAACACTGAAGCTTTCTTT. Amino acids: CASTLSQVGNTEAFF. Using reference TRBV5-1 and TRBJ1-1 for the parts outside the CDR3, the full variable domain is KAGVTQTPRYLIKTRGQQVTLSCSPISGHRSVSWYQQTPGQGLQFLFEYFSETQRNKGNFPGRFSGRQFSNSRSEMNVSTLELGDSALYLCASTLSQVGNTEAFFGQGTRLTVV.

The chain couples TRBV7-2 to TRBJ2-1; 9 nucleotides match TRBD2. Trimming at V came to 1 base and at J to 7 bases, leaving 5 bases not matched to a gene. Germline V gives CDR1 SGHTA, CDR2 FQGNSA. The CDR3 sequence is 15 residues long. The CDR3 nucleotides are TGTGCCAGCAGCTTAGACGGACTAGCGTTGAATGAGCAGTTCTTC. As protein: CASSLDGLALNEQFF.

The V gene is TRBV7-2, the J gene TRBJ2-5, with D maybe TRBD2 (6 bases). Trimming stripped 2 bases from V and 4 bases from J, with 8 bases between. CDR3 length: 13 amino acids. Germline CDR1 and CDR2: SGHTA and FQGNSA. The CDR3 is CASSLMGGETQYF. CDR3 nucleotides: TGTGCCAGCAGCTTAATGGGAGGAGAGACCCAGTACTTC.

This rearrangement joins TRBV3-1 (or the pseudogene TRBV3-2) to TRBJ2-5, with D perhaps TRBD1 (7 bases). V was cut by 1 base and J by 0 bases, with 12 bases left in between. The CDR3 runs 16 residues. CDR1 is LGHDT, CDR2 YNNKEL, per germline (reference sequence). The CDR3 DNA is TGTGCCAGCAGCCAAGGGAGGAGGGGGCACCAAGAGACCCAGTACTTC. Residues: CASSQGRRGHQETQYF.

CDR3 region: CASSEPAAYEQYF. The CDR3 bases are TGTGCCAGCAGTGAACCCGCGGCCTACGAGCAGTACTTC. The rearrangement joins TRBV6-1 to TRBJ2-7; D gene unclear. The CDR3 totals 13 residues. Germline values: CDR1 MNHNS, CDR2 SASEGT. V was clipped by 2 bases and J by 2 bases, with 7 bases between them.